Shown below are 6 T cell receptor beta chains from a single sample sequenced in a study of cytomegalovirus exposure and HLA in healthy donors (dated by TCRdb to about 2017). The library was built by means of the immunoSEQ multiplex PCR assay. The clones in this table, taken by TCRdb from immuneACCESS, are in-frame only. Not every clone is retained; where verified, under half of the shortfall comes from an unresolved V gene, and the cause of the rest is unknown. For this sample the table gives tens of thousands of clones, of which approximately 93% were detected only once. The ten most abundant clones make up approximately 3.8% of the sample. The sequencing input was PBMCs. These receptors were collected from a woman aged 25 to 39 in good health and CMV-seronegative.

The chain couples TRBV19 to TRBJ2-6; no firm D call. The germline V gene encodes CDR1 LNHDA and CDR2 SQIVND (reference sequence). With 6 bases removed from V and 0 bases from J, the gap between germline ends came to 9 bases. The CDR3 spans 15 residues. CDR3 DNA sequence: TGTGCCAGTAGCCGAAAGAGCTCTGGGGCCAACGTCCTGACTTTC. This sequence encodes CASSRKSSGANVLTF.

The chain joins TRBV2 to TRBJ1-1; no clear D. V lost 3 bases to trimming and J lost 1 base, with 6 bases between them. The V gene's germline CDR1 is SNHLY and CDR2 FYNNEI. The CDR3 consists of 13 residues. This chain's CDR3 is CASSEPGNTEAFF. Here the CDR3 DNA reads TGTGCCAGCAGTGAGCCAGGGAACACTGAAGCTTTCTTT. Using reference TRBV2 and TRBJ1-1 for the parts outside the CDR3, the full variable domain is EPEVTQTPSHQVTQMGQEVILRCVPISNHLYFYWYRQILGQKVEFLVSFYNNEISEKSEIFDDQFSVERPDGSNFTLKIRSTKLEDSAMYFCASSEPGNTEAFFGQGTRLTVV.

The chain links TRBV5-1 to TRBJ2-2, with TRBD1 as a possible D gene (6 bases). V was trimmed by 1 base and J by 2 bases, leaving 9 bases between them. The CDR3 covers 15 residues. Germline V lookup: CDR1 SGHRS, CDR2 YFSETQ. The CDR3 DNA follows: TGCGCCAGCAGCTTGCGGGACACCAACACCGGGGAGCTGTTTTTT. Translated, it gives CASSLRDTNTGELFF.

The rearrangement uses TRBV30 and TRBJ1-2, with 8 bases aligning to TRBD1. Germline loops: CDR1 GTSNPN, CDR2 SVGIG (reference sequence). V lost 0 bases and J lost 6; bases outside the gene matches: 3. CDR3 length equals 13 residues. The CDR3 nucleotides are TGTGCCTGGAGTGTTCAGGGGGCGGATGGCTACACCTTC. This codes for CAWSVQGADGYTF.

The rearrangement joins TRBV30 to TRBJ2-3; TRBD1 matches at 8 bases. There are 14 residues in the CDR3. Trimming took 4 bases from V and 2 from J; bases not matched to a gene: 5. Germline loops: CDR1 GTSNPN, CDR2 SVGIG (reference sequence). This chain's CDR3 is CAWTRQGLTDTQYF. DNA of the CDR3: TGTGCCTGGACCCGACAGGGGCTCACAGATACGCAGTATTTT.

The rearrangement uses TRBV27 and TRBJ1-4; D call uncertain. CDR3 length: 14 residues. V lost 5 bases and J 8 bases, leaving 15 bases between the germline ends. In germline, CDR1 is MNHEY, CDR2 SMNVEV (reference sequence). DNA for the CDR3: TGTGCCAGCAGTCCAGACCCCGACGGGGAAAAACTGTTTTTT. It translates to CASSPDPDGEKLFF.